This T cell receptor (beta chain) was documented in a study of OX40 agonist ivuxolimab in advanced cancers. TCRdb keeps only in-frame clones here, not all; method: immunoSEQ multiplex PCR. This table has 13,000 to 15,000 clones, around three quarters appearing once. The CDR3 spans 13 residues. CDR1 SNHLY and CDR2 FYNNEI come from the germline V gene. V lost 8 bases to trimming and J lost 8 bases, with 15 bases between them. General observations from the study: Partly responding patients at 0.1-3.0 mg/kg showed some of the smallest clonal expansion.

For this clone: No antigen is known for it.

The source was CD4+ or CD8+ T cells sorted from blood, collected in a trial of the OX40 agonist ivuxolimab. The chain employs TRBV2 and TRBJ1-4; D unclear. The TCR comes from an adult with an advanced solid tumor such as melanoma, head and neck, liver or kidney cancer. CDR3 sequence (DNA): TGTGCCAGCTCCCCGACACTTAACGAAAAACTGTTTTTT. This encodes CASSPTLNEKLFF.